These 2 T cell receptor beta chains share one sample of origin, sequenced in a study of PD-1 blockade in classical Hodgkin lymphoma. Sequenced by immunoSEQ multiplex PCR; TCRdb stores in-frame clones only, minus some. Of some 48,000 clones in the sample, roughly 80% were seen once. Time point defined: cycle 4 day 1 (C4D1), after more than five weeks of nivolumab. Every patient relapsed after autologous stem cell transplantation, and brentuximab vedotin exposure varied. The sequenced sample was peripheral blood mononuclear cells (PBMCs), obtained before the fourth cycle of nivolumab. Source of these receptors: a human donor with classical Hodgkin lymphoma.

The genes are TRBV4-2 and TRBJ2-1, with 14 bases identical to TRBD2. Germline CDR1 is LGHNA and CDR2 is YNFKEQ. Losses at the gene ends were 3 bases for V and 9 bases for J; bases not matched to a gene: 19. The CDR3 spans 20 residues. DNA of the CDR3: TGTGCCAGCAGCCACCCCGGGACTAGCGGGAGCATCTCCCAGCTAGGTGAGCAGTTCTTC. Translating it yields CASSHPGTSGSISQLGEQFF.

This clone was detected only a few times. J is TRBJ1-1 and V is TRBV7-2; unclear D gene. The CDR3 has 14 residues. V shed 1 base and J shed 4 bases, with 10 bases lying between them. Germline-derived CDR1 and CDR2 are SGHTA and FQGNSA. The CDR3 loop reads CASSLGGWGTEAFF. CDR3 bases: TGTGCCAGCAGCTTAGGAGGCTGGGGCACTGAAGCTTTCTTT.